The next 21 T cell receptor beta chains were all read from a single sample in a study of shared clonotypes between healthy human individuals. Positive CCR7 selection of CD45RO-negative cells yielded the naive CD8 cells, and terminally differentiated effector memory CD45RA+ cells were excluded. Measured with immunoSEQ multiplex PCR; TCRdb has only the in-frame clones, and not every one. The sample lists about 2.1 million clones, around 93% occurring once. The specimen sequenced was naive CD8+ T cells from PBMCs. The receptor set was obtained from a man younger than 35 in good health. Some clones in this sample may be carry-over from other donors' samples.

This clone was observed a single time. V and J are TRBV6-5 and TRBJ1-2; tentatively, D is TRBD1 (5 bases). This CDR3 spans 14 amino acids. CDR1 is MNHEY and CDR2 is SVGAGI in the germline V gene. The germline V and J ends were trimmed by 0 bases and 8 bases, with 13 bases remaining between them. The CDR3 here is CASSYSSGLWGYTF. The CDR3, as DNA: TGTGCCAGCAGTTACTCATCGGGGCTCTGGGGCTACACCTTC.

The chain recombines TRBV7-2 with TRBJ2-5; 10 bases line up with TRBD2. The CDR3 runs 14 residues. V lost 6 bases to trimming and J lost 5 bases; unmatched junction nucleotides: 6. Germline V gene sequence: CDR1 SGHTA, CDR2 FQGNSA. The CDR3 nucleotides read TGTGCCAGCAGTAAGCGGGAGGGCCCGGAGACCCAGTACTTC. Translation gives CASSKREGPETQYF.

This clone was picked up one time. The chain employs TRBV19 and TRBJ2-7; TRBD1 agrees at 8 bases. V lost 9 bases and J lost 5; bases outside the gene matches: 12. The germline CDR1 and CDR2 sequences are LNHDA and SQIVND (reference sequence). The CDR3 length is 14 residues. For the CDR3, the DNA is TGTGCCAGCCAAAGCGGACAGGGTTATCACGAGCAGTACTTC. It yields the protein CASQSGQGYHEQYF.

The chain employs TRBV10-3 and TRBJ2-5; D uncertain. CDR3 length: 14 amino acids. Per the germline V gene, CDR1 is ENHRY and CDR2 is SYGVKD. V shed 2 bases and J shed 2 bases, with 9 bases lying between them. The CDR3 DNA is TGTGCCATCAGTGAGGGCATTAAACAAGAGACCCAGTACTTC. It specifies CAISEGIKQETQYF.

A remark on this clone: Other DNA sequences within the sample encode an identical CDR3. The chain recombines TRBV7-9 with TRBJ1-5; the D is unclear. From germline, CDR1 is SEHNR and CDR2 FQNEAQ (reference sequence). Trimming left V 4 bases short and J 3 bases short, with 4 bases between. The CDR3 contains 12 residues. This chain's CDR3 is CASSSTNQPQHF. CDR3 DNA sequence: TGTGCCAGCAGCTCCACCAATCAGCCCCAGCATTTT.

The rearrangement links TRBV4-1 to TRBJ2-1, with 7 bases aligning to TRBD2. The CDR3 extends over 14 amino acids. Germline CDR1 reads MGHRA; CDR2 reads YSYEKL. Unmatched junction bases numbered 3, after V lost 1 base and J lost 6 bases. CDR3 amino acids: CASSQVGRVNEQFF. CDR3 bases: TGCGCCAGCAGCCAAGTTGGGAGGGTCAATGAGCAGTTCTTC.

This clone was detected once. Here the CDR3 DNA reads TGTGCCAGCAGCCTCGGCAGGGGGGGTGAGCAGTTCTTC. Translation: CASSLGRGGEQFF. V and J are TRBV7-2 and TRBJ2-1, with D perhaps assigned TRBD1 or TRBD2 (7 bases each). Germline V lookup: CDR1 SGHTA, CDR2 FQGNSA. The length of the CDR3 is 13 residues. V was cut by 5 bases and J by 9 bases, with 14 bases left in between. Combining the CDR3 with reference TRBV7-2 and TRBJ2-1 gives the whole variable domain GAGVSQSPSNKVTEKGKDVELRCDPISGHTALYWYRQSLGQGLEFLIYFQGNSAPDKSGLPSDRFSAERTGGSVSTLTIQRTQQEDSAVYLCASSLGRGGEQFFGPGTRLTVL.

The V gene is TRBV7-2, the J gene TRBJ1-1, with a possible D match to TRBD1 (6 bases). Germline assignment: CDR1 SGHTA and CDR2 FQGNSA. This CDR3 has 11 residues. The ends were cut back, 3 bases at V and 11 bases at J, with 10 bases in the middle. The CDR3 coding sequence is TGTGCCAGCAGCTTGGGGGGGCCGGCTTTCTTT. Translated: CASSLGGPAFF.

This chain connects TRBV6-1 to TRBJ1-2; the D gene is possibly TRBD1 (6 bases). Germline CDR1 reads MNHNS; CDR2 reads SASEGT. The CDR3 covers 17 residues. The V end lost 2 bases, the J end lost 7 bases, and 23 bases lay between the germline ends. The CDR3 sequence: CASSEWYGQTDYLGYTF. CDR3 DNA sequence: TGTGCCAGCAGTGAATGGTATGGACAGACCGATTATCTTGGCTACACCTTC.

This chain links TRBV5-6 with TRBJ2-7; 9 bases agree with TRBD1. The CDR3 consists of 15 residues. The germline gives CDR1 SGHDT, CDR2 YYEEEE. V lost 1 base, J lost 6 bases, and 8 bases stayed unmatched. In DNA form, the CDR3 reads TGTGCCAGCAGCTTGTCAGGACAGGGGCTGAGCGAGCAGTACTTC. Its translation: CASSLSGQGLSEQYF.

The V call is TRBV6-1, the J call TRBJ1-5; D unclear. The CDR3 length is 15 residues. The germline CDR1 and CDR2 sequences are MNHNS and SASEGT. Trimming left V 2 bases short and J 4 bases short, with 12 bases between. CDR3 residues: CASSERKGGNQPQHF. The CDR3 nucleotides read TGTGCCAGCAGTGAAAGAAAAGGAGGAAATCAGCCCCAGCATTTT.

For this clone: Other DNA sequences in this sample translate to the same CDR3. The V call is TRBV6-5, the J call TRBJ1-5; D is perhaps TRBD1 (6 bases). CDR1 is MNHEY and CDR2 is SVGAGI in the germline V gene. The CDR3 is 13 residues long. Trimming took 5 bases from V and 4 from J, leaving 9 bases between them. CDR3 in DNA: TGTGCCAGCAGTCTACAGGGAAATCAGCCCCAGCATTTT. This codes for CASSLQGNQPQHF.

A remark on this clone: Other DNA sequences within the sample encode an identical CDR3. The CDR3 nucleotides are TGTGCCAGCAGCCAAGATCGAGGAGATACGCAGTATTTT. It codes for CASSQDRGDTQYF. The rearrangement uses TRBV14 and TRBJ2-3, with no clear D. This CDR3 region has 13 residues. The V end lost 0 bases, the J end lost 5 bases, and 6 bases lay between the germline ends. In germline, CDR1 is SGHDN, CDR2 FVKESK.

This chain joins TRBV27 and TRBJ1-5; no clear D. The CDR3 is made up of 14 amino acids. Germline V gene data show CDR1 as MNHEY and CDR2 as SMNVEV (reference sequence). V lost 5 bases and J 2 bases, leaving 10 bases between the germline ends. The CDR3 loop is CASSIHAGNQPQHF. In DNA, the CDR3 is TGTGCCAGCAGTATCCACGCTGGCAATCAGCCCCAGCATTTT.

The V and J genes are TRBV5-4 and TRBJ2-3, with a weak D call TRBD1 (5 bases). This CDR3 has 15 residues. V lost 0 bases and J 1 base, leaving 9 bases between the germline ends. The germline V gene has CDR1 SGHNT and CDR2 YYREEE (reference sequence). This CDR3 reads CASSLEGRGTDTQYF. In nucleotides, the CDR3 is TGTGCCAGCAGCTTGGAGGGCAGGGGCACAGATACGCAGTATTTT.

The chain couples TRBV7-8 to TRBJ2-7; 7 nucleotides line up with TRBD1. The CDR3 is made up of 15 amino acids. Trimming removed 4 bases from V and 2 bases from J; junction bases left unmatched: 8. The germline CDR1 and CDR2 sequences are SGHVS and FQNEAQ. CDR3 DNA: TGTGCCAGCAGCTCCCGACAGGGCAGCGCCTACGAGCAGTACTTC. Residues: CASSSRQGSAYEQYF.

The chain joins TRBV13 to TRBJ2-7; 8 positions agree with TRBD2. Germline CDR1 PRHDT, CDR2 FYEKMQ (reference sequence). J lost 4 bases, V lost 5 bases, and 13 bases had no gene match. This CDR3 spans 16 amino acids. CDR3 sequence (DNA): TGTGCCAGCAGCCCGGGCCGGGCGGGAGGAGGGTACGAGCAGTACTTC. It encodes CASSPGRAGGGYEQYF.

The chain has TRBV9 and TRBJ1-1, with D hard to call. Per the germline V gene, CDR1 is SGDLS and CDR2 is YYNGEE. This CDR3 comprises 13 residues. V lost 1 base, J lost 1 base, and 5 bases lay in between. The CDR3 here is CASSVMGNTEAFF. The CDR3 DNA reads as TGTGCCAGCAGCGTAATGGGGAACACTGAAGCTTTCTTT.

To note about this clone: Other DNA sequences in this sample translate to the same CDR3. This rearrangement joins TRBV15 to TRBJ2-1, with D tentatively TRBD1 (5 bases). The CDR3 covers 14 residues. The germline V gene encodes CDR1 LNHNV and CDR2 YYDKDF (reference sequence). Trimming removed 1 base at V and 5 bases at J, with 9 bases between. CDR3 nucleotides: TGTGCCACCAGCAGAGGTGGGGCCGACAATGAGCAGTTCTTC. Translating it yields CATSRGGADNEQFF.

This clone was seen a single time. The chain is built from TRBV2 and TRBJ1-3; TRBD1 agrees at 7 bases. Per germline, CDR1 SNHLY and CDR2 FYNNEI. V was clipped by 6 bases and J by 1 base; unmatched bases: 6. CDR3 length: 15 residues. CDR3 coding DNA: TGTGCCAGCAGCCCCGGCAGGGGGTCTGGAAACACCATATATTTT. Amino acid sequence: CASSPGRGSGNTIYF.

As regards this clone: This sample includes further DNA sequences coding for the same CDR3. The V and J genes are TRBV27 and TRBJ2-2; no clear D. Deletions cut 2 bases from V and 6 bases from J, with 7 bases between. The V gene's germline CDR1 is MNHEY and CDR2 SMNVEV (reference sequence). The CDR3 is 13 residues long. CDR3 loop: CASSLPGAGELFF. In DNA, the CDR3 is TGTGCCAGCAGTTTACCTGGCGCCGGGGAGCTGTTTTTT.